What follows are 18 T cell receptor beta chains derived from one specimen sequenced in a study of sequential checkpoint blockade in melanoma. Sequencing used immunoSEQ multiplex PCR; TCRdb keeps in-frame clones, though not all of them. The sample includes around 5,000 clones, around 19% of them seen just once. Documented treatment: randomized to nivolumab then ipilimumab (arm A) or the reverse (arm B). The sample was tumor tissue (inferred from file names), taken from a patient given nivolumab and ipilimumab in sequence. Receptor source: a human donor with melanoma.

This chain links TRBV1 with TRBJ2-4; the D call of TRBD2 is as the table states it, not checked on the DNA. TRBV1 is marked as a pseudogene. This CDR3 comprises 14 residues. As DNA, the CDR3 is TGCGCCAGCAGCCAAGAGAGGGAGGAAAACATTCAGTACTTC. It translates to CASSQEREENIQYF.

This clone was picked up a small number of times. The CDR3 loop reads CASSPSPGALNTEAFF. The CDR3 region has the DNA TGTGCCAGCTCACCATCCCCGGGGGCGCTGAACACTGAAGCTTTCTTT. The genes are TRBV18 and TRBJ1-1, with TRBD1 as a possible D gene (6 bases). The CDR3 length is 16 residues. In germline, CDR1 is KGHSH, CDR2 LQKENI. V dropped 2 bases and J dropped 0 bases, with 13 bases sitting between them.

Written as DNA, the CDR3 is TGTGCCAGCAGTTACGGGCCAGGGGCTAATTCACCCCTCCACTTT. It codes for CASSYGPGANSPLHF. The gene calls are TRBV6-8 and TRBJ1-6, with D perhaps matching TRBD1 (6 bases). Trimming removed 2 bases from V and 6 bases from J, with 11 bases in between. Germline V gives CDR1 MNHGY, CDR2 SAAAGT. The CDR3 has 15 amino acids.

This clone was seen only once. The chain recombines TRBV5-1 with TRBJ2-7; D possibly corresponds to TRBD2 (6 bases). This CDR3 is built from 14 residues. Trimming removed 0 bases from V and 3 bases from J, with 10 bases in between. Per the germline V gene, CDR1 is SGHRS and CDR2 is YFSETQ. The CDR3 protein is CASSLGAGSYEQYF. CDR3 bases: TGCGCCAGCAGCTTGGGTGCGGGGAGCTACGAGCAGTACTTC.

The chain is built from TRBV6-8 and TRBJ2-1, with D hard to call. The germline V and J ends were trimmed by 0 bases and 0 bases, with 9 bases remaining between them. This CDR3 is 16 amino acids long. Per germline, CDR1 MNHGY and CDR2 SAAAGT. The CDR3 region is CASSYSEISSYNEQFF. CDR3 nucleotides: TGTGCCAGCAGTTACTCAGAGATTAGCTCCTACAATGAGCAGTTCTTC.

Comment on this clone: Sequence at one end of the junction differs from germline and may be a read error. The CDR3 protein is CASDQRGNTIYF. CDR3 in DNA: TGTGCCAGTGATCAGAGGGGAAACACCATATATTTT. The chain carries TRBV12-5 and TRBJ1-3; no reliable D call. The CDR3 spans 12 residues. Germline V CDR1 and CDR2: LGHNT, FRNRAP.

This clone showed up just a few times. V gene TRBV11-1 combines with J gene TRBJ2-5; D remains unclear. Germline lookup yields CDR1 SGHAT and CDR2 FQDESV (reference sequence). With 5 bases removed from V and 4 bases from J, the gap between germline ends came to 17 bases. The CDR3 sequence is 15 residues long. CDR3 amino acids: CASSPDGRMRETQYF. CDR3 coding DNA: TGTGCCAGCAGCCCGGATGGTAGGATGAGAGAGACCCAGTACTTC. The full variable domain, its missing parts supplied by reference TRBV11-1 and TRBJ2-5, is EAEVAQSPRYKITEKSQAVAFWCDPISGHATLYWYRQILGQGPELLVQFQDESVVDDSQLPKDRFSAERLKGVDSTLKIQPAELGDSAMYLCASSPDGRMRETQYFGPGTRLLVL.

This clone showed up just a few times. This chain connects TRBV6-8 to TRBJ1-5; a possible D gene is TRBD1 (6 bases). The CDR3 totals 15 residues. V was cut by 6 bases and J by 7 bases, with 19 bases left in between. CDR1 MNHGY and CDR2 SAAAGT come from the germline V gene. CDR3 residues: CASSPSRGGGQPQHF. For the CDR3, the DNA is TGTGCCAGCAGCCCCTCTCGGGGGGGCGGACAGCCCCAGCATTTT.

In this sample, this clone turned up a few times. This chain connects TRBV5-1 to TRBJ2-2, with TRBD1 matching over 8 bases. J lost 7 bases, V lost 0 bases, and 2 bases had no gene match. The V gene's germline CDR1 is SGHRS and CDR2 YFSETQ. CDR3 length: 14 residues. DNA of the CDR3: TGCGCCAGCAGCTTGGGGACAGGGTACGGGGAGCTGTTTTTT. Translation: CASSLGTGYGELFF.

By frequency in the sample, this clone is medium-sized. The chain links TRBV28 to TRBJ1-4, with 7 nucleotides matching TRBD1. V shed 6 bases and J 8 bases; nucleotides not matched to a gene: 12. The germline CDR1 and CDR2 sequences are MDHEN and SYDVKM. The CDR3 is 15 amino acids. In nucleotides, the CDR3 is TGTGCCAGCAGCGAGGGGGCGTGGGCAGCGGAAAAACTGTTTTTT. Translated: CASSEGAWAAEKLFF.

This clone showed up many times. The gene calls are TRBV9 and TRBJ2-7; TRBD1 matches at 8 bases. The CDR3 is 14 residues long. Germline values: CDR1 SGDLS, CDR2 YYNGEE. J lost 3 bases, V lost 4 bases, and 6 bases had no gene match. CDR3 sequence: CASSRDRTYYEQYF. Here the CDR3 DNA reads TGTGCCAGCAGCCGGGACAGGACTTACTACGAGCAGTACTTC.

The sample holds a few counts of this clone. The rearrangement links TRBV23-1 to TRBJ2-7; possibly TRBD2 for D (5 bases). TRBV23-1 is assigned to the ORF class and has an uncertain function. V was shortened by 6 bases and J by 4 bases, with 13 bases between the two germline ends. The CDR3 is 13 residues long. This chain's CDR3 is CASSPSLAYEQYF. The CDR3 nucleotides are TGCGCCAGCAGCCCAAGTCTAGCTTACGAGCAGTACTTC.

This clone came up many times. This chain links TRBV9 with TRBJ1-6; possible D gene TRBD1, 5 bases. V gave up 2 bases and J gave up 14 bases, with 11 bases separating them. CDR3 length: 12 amino acids. Germline CDR1 SGDLS, CDR2 YYNGEE. CDR3 in amino acids: CASSVTGGTLHF. CDR3 coding DNA: TGTGCCAGCAGCGTCACCGGGGGGACCCTCCACTTT.

The chain uses TRBV6-8 and TRBJ2-3; 13 bases match TRBD2. The CDR3 is 16 amino acids. The germline V gene has CDR1 MNHGY and CDR2 SAAAGT. The V gene end was trimmed by 2 bases and the J gene end by 2 bases; junction bases not matched to a gene: 1. In DNA, the CDR3 is TGTGCCAGCAGTTACACTAGCGGGGGGGCCACAGATACGCAGTATTTT. It translates to CASSYTSGGATDTQYF.

The chain carries TRBV6-8 and TRBJ2-1, with D maybe TRBD2 (6 bases). V shed 8 bases and J shed 2 bases, with 7 bases lying between them. The CDR3 is 12 residues long. CDR1 and CDR2 from the germline V gene are MNHGY and SAAAGT. The CDR3 here is CASGTPYNEQFF. CDR3 coding DNA: TGTGCCAGCGGGACTCCCTACAATGAGCAGTTCTTC.

At least ten counts were recorded for this clone. A far larger clone lies a single base away; this is likely a read error. V usage is TRBV10-2 and J usage is TRBJ1-6; D not resolved. From germline, CDR1 is WSHSY and CDR2 SAAADI. V lost 8 bases and J lost 7, with 12 bases in between. The CDR3 runs 13 residues. The CDR3 nucleotides read TGCGCCAGCGGAGTCCTCCTCAATTCACCCCTCCACTTT. This codes for CASGVLLNSPLHF.

This clone was seen a few times. J is TRBJ1-1 and V is TRBV6-8, with 10 bases that match TRBD1. The CDR3 extends over 15 amino acids. V lost 10 bases to trimming and J lost 3 bases; unmatched junction nucleotides: 11. Per the germline V gene, CDR1 is MNHGY and CDR2 is SAAAGT. CDR3 in amino acids: CAITAQGQGYTEAFF. The CDR3 nucleotides read TGTGCCATCACCGCGCAGGGACAGGGGTACACTGAAGCTTTCTTT.

By share, this clone ranks as medium-sized. The chain uses TRBV28 and TRBJ1-3, with no clear D. In germline, CDR1 is MDHEN, CDR2 SYDVKM. The CDR3 consists of 13 residues. Trimming removed 6 bases from V and 3 bases from J, with 9 bases in between. In DNA, the CDR3 is TGTGCCAGCAGAGAGGTTTTTGGAAACACCATATATTTT. This sequence encodes CASREVFGNTIYF.